A selection of T cell receptor beta chains follows, all from one sample in a study of blood T cell repertoires in COVID-19. Sequencing was performed with immunoSEQ multiplex PCR; in TCRdb, only in-frame clones are kept and a portion is missing. The repertoire consists of 80,000 or so clones, with about 90% occurring once and the leading ten covering 0.8% to 1.3%. Material: peripheral blood. These receptors were taken from a woman between 45 and 60 years old in a cohort sampled during active COVID-19. CDR3s include the opening cysteine and the closing phenylalanine or tryptophan. The D gene is left open where the match is weak. The size field is filled for only some rows; it gives once, few, many or a size class.

CASSRTKSSTDTQYF | TGTGCCAGTAGTAGGACAAAGAGTAGCACAGATACGCAGTATTTT | - | TRBV19 | - | TRBJ2-3
CASSLARGGGGYTF | TGTGCCAGCAGCTTAGCGAGGGGGGGCGGAGGCTACACCTTC | - | TRBV7-2 | - | TRBJ1-2
CASSADRSSGNTIYF | TGTGCCAGCAGCGCGGACAGGAGCTCTGGAAACACCATATATTTT | TRBD1 | TRBV6-5 | - | TRBJ1-3
CASSPGGAGHYEQYF | TGTGCCAGCAGCCCCGGGGGAGCGGGGCACTACGAGCAGTACTTC | TRBD2 | TRBV3-1/TRBV3-2 | - | TRBJ2-7
CATTKQGARNYGYTF | TGTGCCACAACAAAGCAGGGGGCGCGGAACTATGGCTACACCTTC | TRBD1 | TRBV28 | - | TRBJ1-2
CASLGGGKAKNIQYF | TGTGCCAGCCTGGGGGGGGGCAAGGCCAAAAACATTCAGTACTTC | - | TRBV2 | few | TRBJ2-4
CASSRFGLAGGGTGELFF | TGTGCCAGCAGCCGATTCGGACTAGCGGGAGGCGGGACCGGGGAGCTGTTTTTT | TRBD2 | TRBV7-3 | - | TRBJ2-2
CSVAPTGGSQPQHF | TGCAGCGTCGCTCCGACAGGGGGAAGTCAGCCCCAGCATTTT | TRBD1 | TRBV29-1 | - | TRBJ1-5
CASSPPGQFDYEQYF | TGTGCCAGCAGTCCACCGGGACAATTCGACTACGAGCAGTACTTC | - | TRBV28 | - | TRBJ2-7
CASSLAVISGITDTQYF | TGTGCCAGCAGCTTAGCGGTCATTAGCGGGATTACAGATACGCAGTATTTT | TRBD2 | TRBV7-6 | - | TRBJ2-3
CASSPRGGLSSGANVLTF | TGTGCCAGCAGCCCTAGGGGTGGGCTGAGCTCTGGGGCCAACGTCCTGACTTTC | - | TRBV11-2 | - | TRBJ2-6
CASSVRPSANTGELFF | TGTGCCAGCAGCGTTAGACCTAGCGCGAACACCGGGGAGCTGTTTTTT | - | TRBV7-6 | - | TRBJ2-2
CASRLIGRNTEAFF | TGTGCCAGCCGATTAATTGGGAGGAACACTGAAGCTTTCTTT | - | TRBV28 | - | TRBJ1-1
CATSDGYSPLHF | TGTGCCACCAGTGACGGTTATTCACCCCTCCACTTT | - | TRBV24-1 | - | TRBJ1-6
CASSERGMGYEQYF | TGTGCCAGCAGTGAACGGGGGATGGGTTACGAGCAGTACTTC | - | TRBV6-1 | - | TRBJ2-7
CASSLSRDGNQPQHF | TGTGCCAGCAGCTTATCCAGGGATGGCAATCAGCCCCAGCATTTT | - | TRBV13 | - | TRBJ1-5
CASRSGGPYNEQFF | TGTGCCAGCAGGAGCGGGGGCCCCTACAATGAGCAGTTCTTC | TRBD2 | TRBV27 | once | TRBJ2-1